The following is a T cell receptor (beta chain) sequence with its context. Its antigen is unknown. Genomic DNA provided the template from which TCR beta VDJ and CDR3 profiles were obtained. Via MiXCR, TCRdb re-called the reads, giving one row per CDR3 protein. There are approximately 190,000 distinct CDR3 sequences in the sample; around half occur only once, and 8.5% to 10% lies in the top ten. Patients who underwent sequencing had shown CD8+CD57+ cell expansion by flow cytometry. In all patients, the disease was severe acquired aplastic anemia. These data come from a study of CD8+CD57+ T cells in acquired aplastic anemia. Study-level information: DNA from sorted CD4+ and CD8+ cells averaged about 3.2 ug. Study outcomes and limitations: Fewer than 35 sequences, all CD8+ CDR3, were shared between patients and controls. Patients were compared with controls for CD8+ Simpson's diversity, and no significant difference emerged.

This CDR3 is 12 amino acids long. V trimming: 11 bases; J trimming: 6 bases; junction bases outside the gene matches: 6. The germline V gene encodes CDR1 ENHRY and CDR2 SYGVKD. The clonotype comes from a human donor with aplastic anemia. Material: sorted CD4+, CD8+, or CD8+CD57+ T cells (not recorded which) from PBMCs. The chain employs TRBV10-3 and TRBJ2-1, with TRBD2 identical over 8 bases. As DNA, the CDR3 is TGTGCCTCAGCCCTAGCGGGCAATGAGCAGTTCTTC. Its translation is CASALAGNEQFF.